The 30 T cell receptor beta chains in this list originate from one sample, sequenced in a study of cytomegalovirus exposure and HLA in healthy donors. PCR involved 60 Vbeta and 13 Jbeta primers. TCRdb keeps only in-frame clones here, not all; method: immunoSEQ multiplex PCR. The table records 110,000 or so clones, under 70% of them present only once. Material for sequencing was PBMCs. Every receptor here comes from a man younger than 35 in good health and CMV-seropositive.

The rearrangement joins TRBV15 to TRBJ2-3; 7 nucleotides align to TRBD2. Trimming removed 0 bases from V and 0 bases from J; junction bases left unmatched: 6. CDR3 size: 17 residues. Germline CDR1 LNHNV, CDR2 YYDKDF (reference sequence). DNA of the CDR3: TGTGCCACCAGCAGAGATGAGGCGGGGGAAAGCACAGATACGCAGTATTTT. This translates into CATSRDEAGESTDTQYF. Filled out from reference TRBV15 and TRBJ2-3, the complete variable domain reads DAMVIQNPRYQVTQFGKPVTLSCSQTLNHNVMYWYQQKSSQAPKLLFHYYDKDFNNEADTPDNFQSRRPNTSFCFLDIRSPGLGDTAMYLCATSRDEAGESTDTQYFGPGTRLTVL.

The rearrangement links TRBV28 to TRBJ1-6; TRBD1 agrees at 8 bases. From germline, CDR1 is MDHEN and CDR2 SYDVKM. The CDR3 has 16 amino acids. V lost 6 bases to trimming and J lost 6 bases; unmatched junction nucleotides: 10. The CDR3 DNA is TGTGCCAGCAGATCCGGACAGGGTTTTGGTAATTCACCCCTCCACTTT. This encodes CASRSGQGFGNSPLHF.

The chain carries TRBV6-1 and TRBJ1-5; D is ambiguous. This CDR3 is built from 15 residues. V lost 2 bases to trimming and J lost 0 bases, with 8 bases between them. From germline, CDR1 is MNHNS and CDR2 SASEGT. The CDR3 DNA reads TGTGCCAGCAGTGAACGTGTCAGTAGCAATCAGCCCCAGCATTTT. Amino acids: CASSERVSSNQPQHF.

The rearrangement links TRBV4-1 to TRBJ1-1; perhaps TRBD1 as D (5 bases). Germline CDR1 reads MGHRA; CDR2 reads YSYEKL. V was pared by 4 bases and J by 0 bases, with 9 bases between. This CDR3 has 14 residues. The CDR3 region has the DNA TGCGCCAGCAGCCGCGGGGGGTTGAACACTGAAGCTTTCTTT. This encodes CASSRGGLNTEAFF.

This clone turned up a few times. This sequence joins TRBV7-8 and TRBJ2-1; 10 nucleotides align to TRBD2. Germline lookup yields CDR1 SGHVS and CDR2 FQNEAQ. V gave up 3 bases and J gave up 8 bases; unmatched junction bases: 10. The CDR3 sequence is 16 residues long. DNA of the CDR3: TGTGCCAGCAGCTTCCCAGCGGGGGGGATGGTGTATGAGCAGTTCTTC. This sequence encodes CASSFPAGGMVYEQFF.

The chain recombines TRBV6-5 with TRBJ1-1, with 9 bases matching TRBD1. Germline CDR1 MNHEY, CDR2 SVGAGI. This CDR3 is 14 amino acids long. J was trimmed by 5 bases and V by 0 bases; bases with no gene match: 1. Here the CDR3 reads CASSYSTGGTEAFF. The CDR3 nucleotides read TGTGCCAGCAGTTACTCGACAGGGGGAACTGAAGCTTTCTTT.

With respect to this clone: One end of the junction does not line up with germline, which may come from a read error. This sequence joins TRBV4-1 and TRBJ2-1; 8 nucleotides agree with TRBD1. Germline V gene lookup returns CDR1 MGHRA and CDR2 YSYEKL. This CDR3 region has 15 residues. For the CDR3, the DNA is TGTGCCAGCAGCCGAGACAGGGGTTCTGGTAATGAGCAGTTCTTC. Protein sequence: CASSRDRGSGNEQFF.

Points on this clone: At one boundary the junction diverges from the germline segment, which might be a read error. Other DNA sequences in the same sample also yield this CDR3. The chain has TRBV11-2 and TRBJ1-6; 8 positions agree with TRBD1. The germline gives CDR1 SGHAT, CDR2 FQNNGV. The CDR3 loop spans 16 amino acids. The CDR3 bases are TGTGCCAGCAGCTTAGGACAGGGGATCTATAATTCACCCCTCCATTTT. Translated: CASSLGQGIYNSPLHF.

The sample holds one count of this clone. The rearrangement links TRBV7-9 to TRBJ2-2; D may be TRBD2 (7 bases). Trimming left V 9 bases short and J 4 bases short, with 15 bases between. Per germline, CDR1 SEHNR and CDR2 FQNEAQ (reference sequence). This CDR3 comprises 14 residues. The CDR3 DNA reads TGTGCCAGTGCGGGGGACATGAGCACCGGGGAGCTGTTTTTT. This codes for CASAGDMSTGELFF.

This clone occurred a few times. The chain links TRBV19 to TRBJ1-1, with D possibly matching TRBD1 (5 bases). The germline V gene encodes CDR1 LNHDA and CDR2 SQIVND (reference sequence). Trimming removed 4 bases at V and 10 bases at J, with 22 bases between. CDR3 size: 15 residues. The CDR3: CASSTARLGGSGAFF. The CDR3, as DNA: TGTGCCAGTAGTACAGCCCGGTTGGGGGGGTCCGGAGCTTTCTTT.

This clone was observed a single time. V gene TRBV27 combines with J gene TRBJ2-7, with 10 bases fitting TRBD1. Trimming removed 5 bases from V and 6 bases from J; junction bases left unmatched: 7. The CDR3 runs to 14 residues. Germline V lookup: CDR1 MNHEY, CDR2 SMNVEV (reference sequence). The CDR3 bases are TGTGCCAGCAGTCCAGGGACAGGGGTAGGCGAGCAGTACTTC. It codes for CASSPGTGVGEQYF.

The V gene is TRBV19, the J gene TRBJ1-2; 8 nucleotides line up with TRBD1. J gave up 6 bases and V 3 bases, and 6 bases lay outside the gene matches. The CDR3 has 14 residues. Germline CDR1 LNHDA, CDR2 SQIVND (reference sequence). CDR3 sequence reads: CASSIRRGPDGYTF. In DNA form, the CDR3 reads TGTGCCAGTAGTATCCGCAGGGGGCCGGATGGCTACACCTTC.

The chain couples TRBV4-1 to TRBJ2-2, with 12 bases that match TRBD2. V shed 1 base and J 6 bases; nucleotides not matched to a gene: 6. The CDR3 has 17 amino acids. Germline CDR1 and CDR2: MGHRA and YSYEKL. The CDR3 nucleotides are TGCGCCAGCAGCCAAGCCCTAGCGGGGGGGCAAGCCGGGGAGCTGTTTTTT. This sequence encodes CASSQALAGGQAGELFF.

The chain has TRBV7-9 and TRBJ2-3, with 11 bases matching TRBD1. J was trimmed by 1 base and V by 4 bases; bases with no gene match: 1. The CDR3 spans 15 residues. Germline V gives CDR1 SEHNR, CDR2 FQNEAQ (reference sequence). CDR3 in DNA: TGTGCCAGCAGCTCGGGACAGGGGGGCACAGATACGCAGTATTTT. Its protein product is CASSSGQGGTDTQYF.

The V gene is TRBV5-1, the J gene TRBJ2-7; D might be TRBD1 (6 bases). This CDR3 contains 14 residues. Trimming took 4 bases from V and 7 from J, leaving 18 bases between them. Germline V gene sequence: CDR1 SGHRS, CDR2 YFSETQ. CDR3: CASSKGVLSGEQYF. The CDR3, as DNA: TGCGCCAGCAGCAAGGGGGTTTTATCGGGAGAGCAGTACTTC.

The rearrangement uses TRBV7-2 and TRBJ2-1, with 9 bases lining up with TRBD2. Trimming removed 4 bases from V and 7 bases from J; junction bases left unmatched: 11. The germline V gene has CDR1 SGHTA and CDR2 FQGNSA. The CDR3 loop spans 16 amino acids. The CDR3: CASSSTRAGGLNEQFF. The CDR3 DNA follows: TGTGCCAGCAGCTCGACGCGAGCGGGGGGCCTTAATGAGCAGTTCTTC.

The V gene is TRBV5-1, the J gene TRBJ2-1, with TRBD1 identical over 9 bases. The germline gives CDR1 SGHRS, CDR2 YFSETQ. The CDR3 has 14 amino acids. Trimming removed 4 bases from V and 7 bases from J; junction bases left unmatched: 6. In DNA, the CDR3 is TGCGCCAGCAGCCCCGGACAGGGGAGGAATGAGCAGTTCTTC. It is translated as CASSPGQGRNEQFF.

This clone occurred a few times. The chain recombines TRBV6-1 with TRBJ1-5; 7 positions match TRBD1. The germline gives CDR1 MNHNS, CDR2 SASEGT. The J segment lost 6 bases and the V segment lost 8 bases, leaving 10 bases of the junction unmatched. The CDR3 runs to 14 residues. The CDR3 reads CASDVGRGVQPQHF. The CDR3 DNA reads TGTGCCAGCGACGTCGGCAGGGGGGTTCAGCCCCAGCATTTT.

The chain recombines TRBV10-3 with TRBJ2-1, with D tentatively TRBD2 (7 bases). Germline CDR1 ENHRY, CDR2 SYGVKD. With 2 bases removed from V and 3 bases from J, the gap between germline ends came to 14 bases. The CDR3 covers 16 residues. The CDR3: CAISEPGGGYYNEQFF. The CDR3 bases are TGTGCCATCAGTGAGCCTGGGGGGGGCTACTACAATGAGCAGTTCTTC.

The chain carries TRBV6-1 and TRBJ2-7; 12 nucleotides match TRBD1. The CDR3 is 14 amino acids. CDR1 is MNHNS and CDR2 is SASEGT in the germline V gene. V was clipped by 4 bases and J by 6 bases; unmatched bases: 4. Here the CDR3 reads CASSAGTGGFEQYF. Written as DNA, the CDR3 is TGTGCCAGCAGTGCCGGGACAGGGGGCTTCGAGCAGTACTTC.

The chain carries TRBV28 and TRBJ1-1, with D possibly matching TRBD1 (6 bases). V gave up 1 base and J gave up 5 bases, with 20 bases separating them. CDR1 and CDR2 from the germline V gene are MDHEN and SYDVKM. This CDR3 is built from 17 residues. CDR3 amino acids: CASSLSGASVLSTEAFF. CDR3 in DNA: TGTGCCAGCAGTTTATCAGGGGCTTCGGTGCTGAGTACTGAAGCTTTCTTT. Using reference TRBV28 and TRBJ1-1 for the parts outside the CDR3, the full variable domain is DVKVTQSSRYLVKRTGEKVFLECVQDMDHENMFWYRQDPGLGLRLIYFSYDVKMKEKGDIPEGYSVSREKKERFSLILESASTNQTSMYLCASSLSGASVLSTEAFFGQGTRLTVV.

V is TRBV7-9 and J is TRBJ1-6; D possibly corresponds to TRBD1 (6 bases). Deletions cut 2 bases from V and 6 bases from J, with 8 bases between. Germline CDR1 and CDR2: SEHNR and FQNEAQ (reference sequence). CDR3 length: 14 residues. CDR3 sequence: CASSLPGANSPLHF. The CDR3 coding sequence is TGTGCCAGCAGCTTACCAGGGGCTAATTCACCCCTCCACTTT.

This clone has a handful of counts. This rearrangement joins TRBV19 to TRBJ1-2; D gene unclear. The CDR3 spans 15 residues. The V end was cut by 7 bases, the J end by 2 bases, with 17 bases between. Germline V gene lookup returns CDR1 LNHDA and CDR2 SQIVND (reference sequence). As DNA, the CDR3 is TGTGCCAGTACCCGTGATAACACGAAAAACTATGGCTACACCTTC. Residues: CASTRDNTKNYGYTF. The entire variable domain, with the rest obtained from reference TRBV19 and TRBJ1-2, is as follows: DGGITQSPKYLFRKEGQNVTLSCEQNLNHDAMYWYRQDPGQGLRLIYYSQIVNDFQKGDIAEGYSVSREKKESFPLTVTSAQKNPTAFYLCASTRDNTKNYGYTFGSGTRLTVV.

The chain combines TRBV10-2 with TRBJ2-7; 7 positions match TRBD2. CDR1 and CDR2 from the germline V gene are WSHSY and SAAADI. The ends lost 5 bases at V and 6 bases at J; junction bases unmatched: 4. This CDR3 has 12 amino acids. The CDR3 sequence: CASSPGLLEQYF. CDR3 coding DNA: TGCGCCAGCAGTCCGGGACTACTCGAGCAGTACTTC.

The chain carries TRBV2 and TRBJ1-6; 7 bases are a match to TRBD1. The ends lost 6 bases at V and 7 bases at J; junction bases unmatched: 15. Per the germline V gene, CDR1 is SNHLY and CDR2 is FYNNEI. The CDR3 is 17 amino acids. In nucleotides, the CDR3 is TGTGCCAGCAGACCTCTTCAGGGACAGAGACTAAATTCACCCCTCCACTTT. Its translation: CASRPLQGQRLNSPLHF.

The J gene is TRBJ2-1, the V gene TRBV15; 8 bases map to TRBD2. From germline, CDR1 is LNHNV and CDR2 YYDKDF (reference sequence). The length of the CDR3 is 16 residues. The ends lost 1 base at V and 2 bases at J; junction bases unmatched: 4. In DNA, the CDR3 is TGTGCCACCAGCAGAGGGGCGGGGGGCCCCTACAATGAGCAGTTCTTC. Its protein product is CATSRGAGGPYNEQFF.

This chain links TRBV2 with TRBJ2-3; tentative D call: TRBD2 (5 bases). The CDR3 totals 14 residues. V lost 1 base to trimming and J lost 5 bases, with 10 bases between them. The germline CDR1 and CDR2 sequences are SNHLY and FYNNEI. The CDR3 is CASSEVDSGDTQYF. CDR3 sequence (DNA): TGTGCCAGCAGTGAAGTGGACTCCGGAGATACGCAGTATTTT.

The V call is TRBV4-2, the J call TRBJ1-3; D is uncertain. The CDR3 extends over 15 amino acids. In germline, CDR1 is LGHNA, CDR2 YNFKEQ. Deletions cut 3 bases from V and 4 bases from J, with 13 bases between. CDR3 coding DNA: TGTGCCAGCAGCCACGCACGCGGTGGGGGAAACACCATATATTTT. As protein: CASSHARGGGNTIYF.

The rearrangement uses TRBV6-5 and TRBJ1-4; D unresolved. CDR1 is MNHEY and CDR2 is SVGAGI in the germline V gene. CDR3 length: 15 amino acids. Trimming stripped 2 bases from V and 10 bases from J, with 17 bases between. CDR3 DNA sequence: TGTGCCAGCAGTTACCGTCCAGCATCGGGAGGAAAACTGTTTTTT. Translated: CASSYRPASGGKLFF.

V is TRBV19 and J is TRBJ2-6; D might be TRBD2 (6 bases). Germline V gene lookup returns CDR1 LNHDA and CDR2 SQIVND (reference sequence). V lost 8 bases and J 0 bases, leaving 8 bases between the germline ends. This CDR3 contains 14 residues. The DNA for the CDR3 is TGTGCCAGTGCCGGGGGCTCTGGGGCCAACGTCCTGACTTTC. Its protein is CASAGGSGANVLTF.